This T cell receptor beta chain was sequenced for a study of cytomegalovirus exposure and HLA in healthy donors. With 60 Vbeta and 13 Jbeta primers, the PCR was carried out. Using immunoSEQ multiplex PCR, the repertoire was profiled, and TCRdb retains in-frame clones only, with some absent. Among some 180,000 clones listed, less than 80% were seen once. This CDR3 is built from 14 residues. Trimming removed 5 bases from V and 1 base from J; junction bases left unmatched: 5. Germline-derived CDR1 and CDR2 are KGHSH and LQKENI. The specimen sequenced was PBMCs. The chain uses TRBV18 and TRBJ2-7; 7 bases fit TRBD1. The sequence derives from a man in his late teens or twenties in good health and CMV-seronegative. In nucleotides, the CDR3 is TGTGCCAGCTCATCCGGGACAGATTCCTACGAGCAGTACTTC. Encoded protein: CASSSGTDSYEQYF.